The clone carrying this T cell receptor beta chain is classed as medium-sized. Its antigen is as yet unknown. The data were taken from a study of HIV-infected patients and healthy controls. Overall study context: No general T-cell lymphocytopenia was present, and per-chain CDR3 totals resembled those of controls.

Study-wide points: HLA types of the donors remained undetermined.

Roughly three months, about 14 weeks, into antiretroviral therapy, follow-up blood was collected. All unsorted peripheral T cells were captured because whole blood was used without fractionation. cDNA was made from 500 ng RNA using alpha and beta constant primers. Using multiplexing indices, alpha and beta chain libraries were generated apart by chain-specific third strand synthesis. The cDNA received a 5' RACE adapter containing a random hexamer plus an SP2 sequencing primer site. TCRdb processed the 5' RACE reads anew with MiXCR; each CDR3 protein has one entry. The sample records some 6,500 distinct CDR3 sequences, about 7.4% being singletons. The CDR3 is 16 residues long. CDR1 and CDR2 from the germline V gene are KGHDR and SFDVKD. V shed 1 base and J shed 4 bases, with 14 bases lying between them.

The source is an adult with HIV infection. This chain links TRBV24-1 with TRBJ2-3, with D possibly TRBD2 on 6 matching bases. The sequenced sample was blood, obtained during antiretroviral therapy. CDR3 sequence: CATSDFSGLEADTQYF. The DNA of the CDR3 is TGTGCCACCAGTGATTTTAGCGGTCTTGAGGCAGATACGCAGTATTTT.